This section outlines one T cell receptor beta chain sequence together with its context. Both 60 Vbeta primers and 13 Jbeta primers went into the PCR. TCRdb's copy holds only in-frame clones and misses some; the assay was immunoSEQ multiplex PCR. The sample includes about 84,000 clones, 78% of them seen just once. CDR1 and CDR2 (germline): SGHNT, YYREEE (reference sequence). The CDR3 loop spans 14 amino acids. V was shortened by 3 bases and J by 0 bases, with 10 bases between the two germline ends. This sample was taken from a study of cytomegalovirus exposure and HLA in healthy donors. The sequence came from a male donor in good health and CMV-seropositive. Input material: PBMCs. The chain has TRBV5-4 and TRBJ2-7, with TRBD2 as a possible D gene (5 bases). The CDR3, as DNA: TGTGCCAGCAGCTCGGACTGGAGCTCCTACGAGCAGTACTTC. Translated: CASSSDWSSYEQYF.